This T cell receptor (beta chain) was identified during a study of T cells in Graves' hyperthyroidism and ophthalmopathy. V was shortened by 6 bases and J by 5 bases, with 19 bases between the two germline ends. Germline V gene data show CDR1 as MDHEN and CDR2 as SYDVKM. CDR3 length: 15 residues. RNA transcripts served as the template for amplifying TCR beta CDR3 regions. The TCR CDR3 was amplified in a first-round RT-PCR using the HTBI primer set. TCRdb independently ran MiXCR on the multiplex PCR reads; one entry per CDR3 protein. The sample has hundreds of thousands of distinct CDR3 sequences, 20% to 30% seen once. Used for diagnoses were clinical symptoms, serum thyroxine and TRAb, thyroid ultrasound and orbital computed tomography. Blood was obtained at the first hyperthyroidism diagnosis, which preceded any ophthalmopathy symptoms. At least ten counts were recorded for this clonotype. The target antigen is unknown.

Study-wide results and limits: Among clonotypes expanded in thyroid above 0.001, most were also found in blood. Ophthalmopathy, which appeared later, was predicted by the model a median roughly 6.6 months before onset.

The sample consisted of blood. The chain combines TRBV28 with TRBJ1-2; D may be TRBD1 (6 bases). The TCR originated in a man between 40 and 49 years old with Graves' hyperthyroidism that later progressed to Graves' ophthalmopathy. CDR3 sequence reads: CASSIRNPTGYGYTF. The CDR3 nucleotides are TGTGCCAGCAGCATCCGAAATCCAACAGGGTATGGCTACACCTTC.